This passage covers 18 T cell receptor beta chains from one sample sequenced in a study of T cell clonality in common variable immunodeficiency. Whole-study findings and limits: Fewer deletions and N-nucleotide insertions were reportedly seen in common variable immunodeficiency TCR beta sequences.

Data came from immunoSEQ multiplex PCR; TCRdb stores just in-frame clones and leaves some out. Sampling found 15,000 to 20,000 clones, none seen once. No antigens are known for them. Specimen: peripheral blood mononuclear cells. These receptors all stem from a human donor with common variable immunodeficiency.

This clone was picked up a small number of times. Sequencing ends 3 residues short of the CDR3 end; the germline J gene provides the rest. The chain uses TRBV7-2 and TRBJ1-2; D unclear. Germline V gene lookup returns CDR1 SGHTA and CDR2 FQGNSA. The CDR3 is made up of 13 amino acids. The covered CDR3 bases are TGTGCCAGCAGCCAAATCTTGATACAACGC. The encoded protein is CASSQILIQR. The entire CDR3 reads CASSQILIQRYTF.

The sample holds a few counts of this clone. The read is 3 residues too short to cover the CDR3 end, so that end is filled in from the germline J gene. This chain joins TRBV7-9 and TRBJ2-1; D is unresolved. The V end was cut by 11 bases, the J end by 6 bases, with 14 bases between. Germline CDR1 reads SEHNR; CDR2 reads FQNEAQ (reference sequence). The CDR3 totals 12 residues. CDR3 DNA (partial): TGTGCCCTCAACTTAGCACTCAATGAG. It yields the protein CALNLALNE. The whole CDR3 reads CALNLALNEQFF.

The sample holds many counts of this clone. The observed sequence ends 3 residues before the CDR3 terminus, with the missing tail filled in from the germline J gene. The chain uses TRBV7-3 and TRBJ2-3; 11 nucleotides match TRBD2. The CDR3 covers 16 residues. V lost 5 bases and J lost 6; bases outside the gene matches: 10. Germline V gene lookup returns CDR1 SGHTA and CDR2 FQGTGA. CDR3 protein: CASSPISGGALDTQYF. Partial CDR3 DNA: TGTGCCAGCAGCCCTATTAGCGGGGGGGCCTTGGATACG. Variable domain in full (rest from reference TRBV7-3 and TRBJ2-3): GAGVSQTPSNKVTEKGKYVELRCDPISGHTALYWYRQSLGQGPEFLIYFQGTGAADDSGLPNDRFFAVRPEGSVSTLKIQRTERGDSAVYLCASSPISGGALDTQYFGPGTRLTVL.

By sample share, this clone is medium-sized. The CDR3 bases that were read are TGTGCCACCAGCAGATCAGGGGCCCCCACAGATACG. Its protein product is CATSRSGAPTDT. From start to end, the CDR3 is CATSRSGAPTDTQYF. J is TRBJ2-3 and V is TRBV15; D possibly corresponds to TRBD1 (6 bases). Read sequence stops 3 residues before the CDR3 end, and the germline J gene provides the missing end. V dropped 2 bases and J dropped 2 bases, with 11 bases sitting between them. Germline V lookup: CDR1 LNHNV, CDR2 YYDKDF (reference sequence). The CDR3 runs to 15 residues. The variable domain in full, completed from reference TRBV15 and TRBJ2-3, reads DAMVIQNPRYQVTQFGKPVTLSCSQTLNHNVMYWYQQKSSQAPKLLFHYYDKDFNNEADTPDNFQSRRPNTSFCFLDIRSPGLGDTAMYLCATSRSGAPTDTQYFGPGTRLTVL.

This clone has at least ten counts. The read comes to an end 3 residues before the CDR3 does, leaving the germline J gene to fill in the end. V and J are TRBV20-1 and TRBJ1-3; the D gene is possibly TRBD1 (5 bases). Trimming took 0 bases from V and 2 from J, leaving 14 bases between them. The CDR3 extends over 16 amino acids. The germline CDR1 and CDR2 sequences are DFQATT and SNEGSKA (reference sequence). CDR3 DNA (partial): TGCAGTGCTAGAGATAGGAGGGGATGGCCTGGAAACACC. Its translation is CSARDRRGWPGNT. The whole CDR3 is CSARDRRGWPGNTIYF.

This clone has only a few counts. The read falls 3 residues short of the CDR3 end, and the missing part is taken from the germline J gene. The gene calls are TRBV10-3 and TRBJ2-7; D is unclear. V lost 3 bases to trimming and J lost 2 bases, with 14 bases between them. This CDR3 contains 15 residues. Germline CDR1 and CDR2: ENHRY and SYGVKD. The CDR3 sequence is CAISDFGRSTYEQYF. The covered CDR3 bases are TGTGCCATCAGTGATTTTGGCAGGTCCACCTACGAG.

This clone has a count of ten or more. The missing CDR3 end, 3 residues past where the read stops, is filled in from the germline J gene. The chain is built from TRBV10-1 and TRBJ2-7; 10 bases map to TRBD2. This CDR3 spans 16 amino acids. Germline CDR1 is WNHNN and CDR2 is SYGVQD (reference sequence). The ends lost 7 bases at V and 6 bases at J; junction bases unmatched: 15. The DNA read from the CDR3 is TGCGCCAGCACTCAAAAACTCGGGCTAGCGGGAGTCGAG. As protein: CASTQKLGLAGVE. The CDR3 in its entirety is CASTQKLGLAGVEQYF.

The table lists this clone with many counts. Read coverage stops 3 residues before the CDR3 terminus; the germline J gene supplies the remainder. The chain couples TRBV19 to TRBJ1-5, with D tentatively TRBD1 (6 bases). Germline CDR1 is LNHDA and CDR2 is SQIVND (reference sequence). Trimming took off 1 base at V and 0 bases at J, with 22 bases between the two ends. The CDR3 is 20 amino acids. CDR3 residues: CASSIAPQGTGGYSNQPQHF. The part of the CDR3 DNA that was read is TGTGCCAGTAGTATAGCCCCACAGGGAACAGGAGGTTATAGCAATCAGCCC.

Worth noting for this clone: The read terminates 3 residues ahead of where the CDR3 ends, so the germline J gene completes it. The chain has TRBV5-1 and TRBJ2-2, with 9 bases identical to TRBD1. Germline V gene sequence: CDR1 SGHRS, CDR2 YFSETQ. This CDR3 is built from 17 residues. J lost 6 bases, V lost 5 bases, and 14 bases had no gene match. The CDR3: CASSSPEGQGAPGELFF. The CDR3 bases that were read are TGCGCCAGCAGTTCGCCGGAGGGACAGGGAGCTCCCGGGGAG.

This clone was seen only a few times. The read halts 3 residues ahead of the CDR3 end, with the missing end drawn from the germline J gene. The chain uses TRBV11-2 and TRBJ2-7; 14 nucleotides match TRBD2. The CDR3 runs to 15 residues. In germline, CDR1 is SGHAT, CDR2 FQNNGV. The J segment lost 5 bases and the V segment lost 5 bases, leaving 5 bases of the junction unmatched. CDR3 loop: CASSLGLAGVDEQYF. CDR3 DNA, as far as it was read: TGTGCCAGCAGCCTGGGACTAGCGGGGGTGGACGAG. The variable domain in full, with the rest retrieved from reference TRBV11-2 and TRBJ2-7, is EAGVAQSPRYKIIEKRQSVAFWCNPISGHATLYWYQQILGQGPKLLIQFQNNGVVDDSQLPKDRFSAERLKGVDSTLKIQPAKLEDSAVYLCASSLGLAGVDEQYFGPGTRLTVT.

This clone was seen a handful of times. The read terminates 3 residues before the CDR3 end, so the remaining end is supplied by the germline J gene. The V call is TRBV19, the J call TRBJ2-7; D might be TRBD1 (5 bases). V was shortened by 1 base and J by 2 bases, with 9 bases between the two germline ends. This CDR3 has 14 amino acids. From germline, CDR1 is LNHDA and CDR2 SQIVND (reference sequence). The CDR3 sequence: CASSIGGRTYEQYF. The CDR3 bases that were read are TGTGCCAGTAGTATAGGGGGCCGAACCTACGAG.

As concerns this clone: The read falls 3 residues short of the CDR3 end, and the missing part is taken from the germline J gene. The chain combines TRBV7-2 with TRBJ2-1; D not certain. The CDR3 extends over 12 amino acids. The V and J ends lost 1 base and 8 bases respectively, with 6 bases between them. The V gene's germline CDR1 is SGHTA and CDR2 FQGNSA. The CDR3 protein is CASSLVFHEQFF. The part of the CDR3 DNA that was read is TGTGCCAGCAGCTTAGTCTTCCATGAG.

This clone was seen only a few times. The missing CDR3 end, 3 residues past where the read stops, is filled in from the germline J gene. This chain uses TRBV6-2 or TRBV6-3 with TRBJ1-2, with a weak D call TRBD1 (6 bases). Germline V gene sequence: CDR1 MNHEY, CDR2 SVGEGT. CDR3 size: 14 residues. The CDR3 reads CASSYRAGAKGYTF. The covered CDR3 bases are TGTGCCAGCAGTTACCGGGCAGGGGCAAAAGGC.

This clone occurred many times. The read ends 3 residues shy of where the CDR3 ends; the end is completed using the germline J gene. This sequence joins TRBV20-1 and TRBJ2-5; D may match TRBD1 or TRBD2 (6 bases each). The germline V and J ends were trimmed by 4 bases and 7 bases, with 19 bases remaining between them. The V gene's germline CDR1 is DFQATT and CDR2 SNEGSKA (reference sequence). This CDR3 comprises 14 residues. CDR3 region: CSATLDRRVGTQYF. The sequenced part of the CDR3 DNA is TGCAGTGCTACCCTTGACAGGAGGGTAGGGACC.

This clone was seen many times. CDR3: CASSLGQGGNSPLHF. The CDR3 DNA, read in part, is TGTGCCAGCAGCTTGGGACAGGGAGGCAATTCACCC. This chain uses TRBV5-4 with TRBJ1-6; the match to TRBD1 covers 7 bases. The read ends 3 residues before the CDR3 terminus; that terminus is restored from the germline J gene. Germline V CDR1 and CDR2: SGHNT, YYREEE (reference sequence). Unmatched junction bases numbered 4, after V lost 0 bases and J lost 7 bases. This CDR3 spans 15 amino acids.

This clone was seen ten or more times. The CDR3 extends 3 residues past the end of the read, so its final part is completed from the germline J gene. The chain carries TRBV19 and TRBJ2-2, with D unresolved. V was clipped by 2 bases and J by 0 bases, with 10 bases between them. Per germline, CDR1 LNHDA and CDR2 SQIVND (reference sequence). This CDR3 is built from 16 residues. The CDR3 spells CASSITRSANTGELFF. The DNA read from the CDR3 is TGTGCCAGTAGTATAACGCGGTCCGCGAACACCGGGGAG.

This clone has a count of ten or more. The observed sequence ends 3 residues before the CDR3 terminus, with the missing tail filled in from the germline J gene. The chain carries TRBV30 and TRBJ1-2, with D tentatively TRBD1 (6 bases). With 2 bases removed from V and 2 bases from J, the gap between germline ends came to 18 bases. Germline CDR1 and CDR2: GTSNPN and SVGIG (reference sequence). The CDR3 loop spans 16 amino acids. CDR3 in amino acids: CAWSQLTGSRNYGYTF. The part of the CDR3 DNA that was read is TGTGCCTGGAGTCAACTTACAGGGTCCCGAAACTATGGC.

This clone was seen at least ten times. Read sequence stops 3 residues before the CDR3 end, and the germline J gene provides the missing end. The V gene is TRBV18, the J gene TRBJ2-7; TRBD1 matches 7 bases. Germline CDR1 KGHSH, CDR2 LQKENI. The junction had 11 bases not matched to a gene; V was cut back by 3 bases and J by 0 bases. The CDR3 is 17 residues long. CDR3 DNA, as far as it was read: TGTGCCAGCTCACCCGGGACAGTCTTCCGGAGCTCCTACGAG. It yields the protein CASSPGTVFRSSYE. The CDR3 in its entirety is CASSPGTVFRSSYEQYF.